Shown below are 2 T cell receptor beta chains from a single sample sequenced in a study of blood T cells in healthy people across ages. Primed by a sample-barcoded 5' primer and a J-beta primer mix, a second PCR proceeded for 7 to 11 cycles. MiXCR, applied by TCRdb to the 5' RACE reads, yields one record per CDR3 protein. This sample has hundreds of thousands of distinct CDR3 sequences, with 40% to 45% found just once. Sequencing was carried out using blood. Receptors originate from an elderly man in good health.

The chain employs TRBV7-2 and TRBJ2-1; D is unclear. This CDR3 region has 13 residues. Trimming took 1 base from V and 8 from J, leaving 9 bases between them. Germline CDR1 and CDR2: SGHTA and FQGNSA. DNA of the CDR3: TGTGCCAGCAGCTTAGGTTATCTTGATGAGCAGTTCTTC. Translating it yields CASSLGYLDEQFF.

This clonotype was seen more than once but under ten times. The V and J genes are TRBV20-1 and TRBJ1-2, with D tentatively TRBD1 (5 bases). The CDR3 contains 13 residues. Germline V gene sequence: CDR1 DFQATT, CDR2 SNEGSKA (reference sequence). V was clipped by 3 bases and J by 3 bases, with 11 bases between them. The chain's CDR3 is CSASQGGDYGYTF. The CDR3 nucleotides read TGCAGTGCTAGTCAAGGAGGGGACTATGGCTACACCTTC.